This passage covers 8 T cell receptor beta chains from one sample sequenced in a study of cytomegalovirus exposure and HLA in healthy donors. 13 Jbeta primers and 60 Vbeta primers were used for the PCR. Generated by immunoSEQ multiplex PCR, the TCRdb table keeps only in-frame clones and is missing some. Among 200,000 to 300,000 clones listed, roughly 82% were seen once. What was sequenced was PBMCs. The receptors were gathered from a woman in her thirties or forties in good health and CMV-seropositive.

The V and J genes are TRBV6-5 and TRBJ2-7; 12 bases map to TRBD2. The CDR3 loop spans 15 amino acids. J gave up 2 bases and V 5 bases, and 4 bases lay outside the gene matches. The V gene's germline CDR1 is MNHEY and CDR2 SVGAGI. The CDR3 nucleotides read TGTGCCAGCAGTCAGACTAGCGGGAGTACCTACGAGCAGTACTTC. Its protein is CASSQTSGSTYEQYF.

CDR3 in DNA: TGTGCCTGGAGCTCCGGGACAGGGATGTACGAGCAGTACTTC. As protein: CAWSSGTGMYEQYF. This rearrangement joins TRBV30 to TRBJ2-7, with TRBD1 matching 9 bases. The germline CDR1 and CDR2 sequences are GTSNPN and SVGIG (reference sequence). The CDR3 totals 14 residues. V lost 3 bases to trimming and J lost 4 bases; unmatched junction nucleotides: 7.

This chain joins TRBV18 and TRBJ1-1; D is ambiguous. This CDR3 is built from 17 residues. Germline V gives CDR1 KGHSH, CDR2 LQKENI. V lost 3 bases, J lost 1 base, and 18 bases lay in between. The CDR3 sequence is CASSPSVGSNSNTEAFF. As DNA, the CDR3 is TGTGCCAGCTCACCGTCGGTTGGTTCAAACTCGAACACTGAAGCTTTCTTT. Using reference TRBV18 and TRBJ1-1 for the parts outside the CDR3, the full variable domain is NAGVMQNPRHLVRRRGQEARLRCSPMKGHSHVYWYRQLPEEGLKFMVYLQKENIIDESGMPKERFSAEFPKEGPSILRIQQVVRGDSAAYFCASSPSVGSNSNTEAFFGQGTRLTVV.

V usage is TRBV9 and J usage is TRBJ2-6; no firm D call. The germline CDR1 and CDR2 sequences are SGDLS and YYNGEE. The CDR3 length is 16 residues. V lost 0 bases to trimming and J lost 0 bases, with 7 bases between them. Here the CDR3 reads CASSVAVHSGANVLTF. CDR3 sequence (DNA): TGTGCCAGCAGCGTAGCGGTGCACTCTGGGGCCAACGTCCTGACTTTC.

The chain combines TRBV9 with TRBJ2-7; TRBD1 matches at 8 bases. Trimming cost V 3 bases and J 7 bases; bases outside gene matches: 3. Germline assignment: CDR1 SGDLS and CDR2 YYNGEE. The CDR3 runs to 12 residues. The CDR3 protein is CASSDDRGEQYF. The CDR3 nucleotides are TGTGCCAGCAGCGATGACAGGGGAGAGCAGTACTTC.

This rearrangement joins TRBV7-9 to TRBJ1-5; D remains ambiguous. Trimming pared 1 base from V and 0 bases from J, leaving 13 bases between. Looked up from germline, CDR1 is SEHNR and CDR2 is FQNEAQ (reference sequence). The CDR3 runs 17 residues. As DNA, the CDR3 is TGTGCCAGCAGCTTAGGGGCCTTCCAGAATAGCAATCAGCCCCAGCATTTT. As protein: CASSLGAFQNSNQPQHF.

This clone was found a few times. The chain employs TRBV7-2 and TRBJ2-7; 8 nucleotides align to TRBD2. V was pared by 3 bases and J by 3 bases, with 4 bases of the junction left unmatched. The CDR3 length is 14 residues. Germline values: CDR1 SGHTA, CDR2 FQGNSA. CDR3 protein: CASSFGGGYYEQYF. CDR3 sequence (DNA): TGTGCCAGCAGCTTCGGGGGGGGATACTACGAGCAGTACTTC. The variable domain in full, completed from reference TRBV7-2 and TRBJ2-7, reads GAGVSQSPSNKVTEKGKDVELRCDPISGHTALYWYRQSLGQGLEFLIYFQGNSAPDKSGLPSDRFSAERTGGSVSTLTIQRTQQEDSAVYLCASSFGGGYYEQYFGPGTRLTVT.

This clone was seen a handful of times. The chain recombines TRBV5-6 with TRBJ2-3, with 10 bases identical to TRBD2. Looked up from germline, CDR1 is SGHDT and CDR2 is YYEEEE. V dropped 0 bases and J dropped 9; count of bases not matched to a gene: 4. The CDR3 runs 14 residues. CDR3 amino acids: CASSLEGAGGTQYF. As DNA, the CDR3 is TGTGCCAGCAGCTTGGAGGGAGCGGGGGGGACGCAGTATTTT.